A selection of T cell receptor beta chains follows, all from one sample in a study of blood T cells in healthy people across ages. TCRdb independently ran MiXCR on the 5' RACE reads; one entry per CDR3 protein. Here the sample spans almost 800,000 distinct CDR3 sequences, roughly 60% being singletons. Sample: blood. These receptors all stem from a man younger than 40 in good health. The CDR3 runs from the conserved cysteine through the conserved F or W. A D gene is named only where the DNA matches it firmly. Size tells how often a clone was seen (once, few, many) or the class of an expanded clone, and some rows leave it out.

v_gene: TRBV11-3; d_gene: .; j_gene: TRBJ2-1; abundance: .; CDR3aa: CASSLDSDSYNEQFF; CDR3nt: TGTGCCAGCAGCTTAGATTCCGACAGTTACAATGAGCAGTTCTTC
v_gene: TRBV3-1; d_gene: TRBD2; j_gene: TRBJ2-7; abundance: few; CDR3aa: CASSQALAGQGSYEQYF; CDR3nt: TGTGCCAGCAGCCAAGCCCTAGCGGGGCAAGGGTCCTACGAGCAGTACTTC
v_gene: TRBV7-9; d_gene: .; j_gene: TRBJ2-1; abundance: .; CDR3aa: CASSLVYPSGEQFF; CDR3nt: TGTGCCAGCAGCTTAGTTTATCCTTCCGGTGAGCAGTTCTTC
v_gene: TRBV7-2; d_gene: .; j_gene: TRBJ2-7; abundance: few; CDR3aa: CASSLGVNYEQYF; CDR3nt: TGTGCCAGCAGCCTCGGGGTGAACTACGAGCAGTACTTC
v_gene: TRBV5-8; d_gene: .; j_gene: TRBJ2-1; abundance: .; CDR3aa: CASSTYAGGDNEQFF; CDR3nt: TGTGCCAGCAGCACATACGCAGGTGGGGACAATGAGCAGTTCTTC
v_gene: TRBV27; d_gene: .; j_gene: TRBJ1-2; abundance: .; CDR3aa: CASSYLSGDGYTF; CDR3nt: TGTGCCAGCAGTTATTTATCCGGAGATGGCTACACCTTC
v_gene: TRBV7-2; d_gene: .; j_gene: TRBJ2-1; abundance: few; CDR3aa: CASSLASQGTLNEQFF; CDR3nt: TGTGCCAGCAGCTTAGCGTCCCAGGGGACCCTGAATGAGCAGTTCTTC
v_gene: TRBV28; d_gene: .; j_gene: TRBJ2-1; abundance: .; CDR3aa: CASTVGGSRLGEQFF; CDR3nt: TGTGCCAGCACAGTTGGCGGGTCTCGTCTAGGGGAGCAGTTCTTC
v_gene: TRBV10-3; d_gene: .; j_gene: TRBJ1-5; abundance: .; CDR3aa: CATSSTGTHYQPQHF; CDR3nt: TGTGCCACCTCATCAACCGGGACACATTATCAGCCCCAGCATTTT
v_gene: TRBV20-1; d_gene: .; j_gene: TRBJ1-5; abundance: many; CDR3aa: CSARGGDQPQHF; CDR3nt: TGCAGTGCTAGAGGAGGGGATCAGCCCCAGCATTTT
v_gene: TRBV10-1; d_gene: .; j_gene: TRBJ2-7; abundance: .; CDR3aa: CASPTKDSYEQYF; CDR3nt: TGCGCCAGCCCAACTAAGGATTCCTACGAGCAGTACTTC
v_gene: TRBV5-5; d_gene: .; j_gene: TRBJ1-2; abundance: .; CDR3aa: CASSLSRAPYGYTF; CDR3nt: TGTGCCAGCAGCTTGAGTAGGGCGCCATATGGCTACACCTTC
v_gene: TRBV5-1; d_gene: TRBD1; j_gene: TRBJ2-1; abundance: few; CDR3aa: CASSLDGTGIDEQFF; CDR3nt: TGCGCCAGCAGCTTGGATGGGACAGGGATCGATGAGCAGTTCTTC
v_gene: TRBV3-1; d_gene: .; j_gene: TRBJ2-1; abundance: .; CDR3aa: CASTRALSNEQFF; CDR3nt: TGTGCCAGCACCCGGGCCTTGAGCAATGAGCAGTTCTTC
v_gene: TRBV29-1; d_gene: .; j_gene: TRBJ2-7; abundance: many; CDR3aa: CSVVLQVTYEQYF; CDR3nt: TGCAGCGTTGTTCTACAGGTTACCTACGAGCAGTACTTC
v_gene: TRBV11-2; d_gene: .; j_gene: TRBJ1-2; abundance: .; CDR3aa: CASSLVRVGLNYGYTF; CDR3nt: TGTGCCAGCAGCTTAGTTAGGGTGGGGCTGAACTATGGCTACACCTTC
v_gene: TRBV12-3/TRBV12-4; d_gene: TRBD1; j_gene: TRBJ2-2; abundance: .; CDR3aa: CASSSMRGGTAGELFF; CDR3nt: TGTGCCAGCAGTTCGATGCGAGGGGGCACTGCCGGGGAGCTGTTTTTT
v_gene: TRBV3-1; d_gene: .; j_gene: TRBJ2-5; abundance: .; CDR3aa: CASSDQGARGFVETQYF; CDR3nt: TGTGCCAGCAGCGATCAGGGGGCGCGGGGGTTCGTAGAGACCCAGTACTTC
v_gene: TRBV6-6; d_gene: TRBD1; j_gene: TRBJ2-1; abundance: once; CDR3aa: CASSYTHRDSDNEQFF; CDR3nt: TGTGCCAGCAGTTACACTCACCGGGACAGTGACAATGAGCAGTTCTTC
v_gene: TRBV7-2; d_gene: TRBD2; j_gene: TRBJ2-3; abundance: .; CDR3aa: CASSRAGGRPDTQYF; CDR3nt: TGTGCCAGCAGCAGAGCGGGGGGGCGCCCCGATACGCAGTATTTT
v_gene: TRBV7-6; d_gene: .; j_gene: TRBJ2-7; abundance: .; CDR3aa: CASSPGIARGQYF; CDR3nt: TGTGCCAGCAGCCCCGGTATCGCGCGTGGGCAGTACTTC
v_gene: TRBV5-4; d_gene: .; j_gene: TRBJ1-1; abundance: .; CDR3aa: CASSPEEHLLTEAFF; CDR3nt: TGTGCCAGCAGCCCCGAGGAACACCTTCTCACTGAAGCTTTCTTT
v_gene: TRBV20-1; d_gene: .; j_gene: TRBJ1-2; abundance: .; CDR3aa: CSASLEGGGYGYTF; CDR3nt: TGCAGTGCTAGCCTTGAGGGGGGCGGATATGGCTACACCTTC
v_gene: TRBV7-2; d_gene: TRBD1; j_gene: TRBJ2-1; abundance: .; CDR3aa: CASSSTGQGSYNEQFF; CDR3nt: TGTGCCAGCAGCTCGACGGGACAGGGCTCCTACAATGAGCAGTTCTTC
v_gene: TRBV27; d_gene: TRBD2; j_gene: TRBJ2-1; abundance: .; CDR3aa: CASGKGTSGYNEQFF; CDR3nt: TGTGCCAGCGGCAAAGGGACTAGCGGGTACAATGAGCAGTTCTTC
v_gene: TRBV5-1; d_gene: .; j_gene: TRBJ2-1; abundance: .; CDR3aa: CAGSLAGPNEQFF; CDR3nt: TGCGCCGGCAGCCTGGCAGGGCCCAATGAGCAGTTCTTC
v_gene: TRBV29-1; d_gene: .; j_gene: TRBJ1-2; abundance: .; CDR3aa: CSGEESGGYTF; CDR3nt: TGCAGCGGGGAAGAGTCAGGTGGCTACACCTTC
v_gene: TRBV5-1; d_gene: TRBD2; j_gene: TRBJ2-1; abundance: .; CDR3aa: CASSLELAGGRDEQFF; CDR3nt: TGCGCCAGCAGCTTGGAGTTGGCGGGAGGGCGTGATGAGCAGTTCTTC
v_gene: TRBV6-2/TRBV6-3; d_gene: .; j_gene: TRBJ2-7; abundance: .; CDR3aa: CASSYGGTSSYEQYF; CDR3nt: TGTGCCAGCAGTTATGGCGGGACGTCCTCCTACGAGCAGTACTTC
v_gene: TRBV2; d_gene: TRBD1; j_gene: TRBJ1-5; abundance: .; CDR3aa: CASRLTGRNQPQHF; CDR3nt: TGTGCCAGTCGCTTGACAGGGAGAAATCAGCCCCAGCATTTT
v_gene: TRBV12-3/TRBV12-4; d_gene: .; j_gene: TRBJ2-2; abundance: few; CDR3aa: CASSHTGELFF; CDR3nt: TGTGCCAGCAGTCACACCGGGGAGCTGTTTTTT
v_gene: TRBV6-1; d_gene: .; j_gene: TRBJ1-2; abundance: .; CDR3aa: CASSRTVNGYTF; CDR3nt: TGTGCCAGCAGTAGGACAGTTAATGGCTACACCTTC
v_gene: TRBV4-2; d_gene: TRBD2; j_gene: TRBJ2-3; abundance: .; CDR3aa: CASSQDNGLATDTQYF; CDR3nt: TGTGCCAGCAGCCAAGATAACGGACTAGCTACAGATACGCAGTATTTT
v_gene: TRBV5-1; d_gene: .; j_gene: TRBJ2-5; abundance: .; CDR3aa: CAGSATGLETQYF; CDR3nt: TGCGCCGGCTCGGCAACAGGGTTAGAGACCCAGTACTTC
v_gene: TRBV12-3/TRBV12-4; d_gene: TRBD2; j_gene: TRBJ2-1; abundance: once; CDR3aa: CASSFGSGGASYNEQFF; CDR3nt: TGTGCCAGCAGTTTCGGGAGCGGGGGGGCCTCCTACAATGAGCAGTTCTTC
v_gene: TRBV18; d_gene: .; j_gene: TRBJ2-7; abundance: .; CDR3aa: CASSLGRVRNNYEQYF; CDR3nt: TGTGCCAGCTCGCTAGGAAGGGTTAGAAATAACTACGAGCAGTACTTC
v_gene: TRBV6-2/TRBV6-3; d_gene: .; j_gene: TRBJ2-6; abundance: .; CDR3aa: CASRPYRAGANVLTF; CDR3nt: TGTGCCAGCAGACCTTACAGGGCTGGGGCCAACGTCCTGACTTTC
v_gene: TRBV19; d_gene: .; j_gene: TRBJ2-7; abundance: .; CDR3aa: CASRRLGTYEQYF; CDR3nt: TGTGCCAGCAGAAGACTGGGTACCTACGAGCAGTACTTC
v_gene: TRBV29-1; d_gene: TRBD2; j_gene: TRBJ2-5; abundance: .; CDR3aa: CSVDGTSGGHFNGETQYF; CDR3nt: TGCAGCGTCGACGGGACTAGCGGGGGCCACTTTAACGGGGAGACCCAGTACTTC
v_gene: TRBV4-3; d_gene: TRBD1; j_gene: TRBJ1-6; abundance: .; CDR3aa: CASSQDPQGAGSPLHF; CDR3nt: TGCGCCAGCAGCCAAGATCCCCAGGGGGCAGGTTCACCCCTCCACTTT